The clone carrying this T cell receptor (beta chain) occurred many times. Deletions cut 4 bases from V and 1 base from J, with 15 bases between. Germline V CDR1 and CDR2: SGHRS, YFSETQ. This CDR3 is built from 15 residues. The sample comes from a study of T cells after yellow fever vaccination. TCRdb analysed the 5' RACE reads with MiXCR anew, one entry per CDR3 protein. The sample holds 200,000 to 300,000 distinct CDR3 sequences, about 3.5% seen once. The source is a man between 18 and 29 years old who received the YFV17D yellow fever vaccine. Sequenced material: PBMCs, taken 15 days after the yellow fever booster vaccination. The chain is built from TRBV5-1 and TRBJ2-7, with no clear D. The CDR3 loop reads CASSPDLLSSYEQYV. The CDR3 DNA reads as TGCGCCAGCAGCCCGGACCTACTCTCTTCCTACGAGCAGTACGTC.